Sequencing of this TCR beta chain was carried out in a study of control samples from healthy donors and cancer patients. Measured with immunoSEQ multiplex PCR; TCRdb has only the in-frame clones, and not every one. The sample contains 55,000 to 90,000 clones, approximately 80% of which appear only once. CDR3 size: 14 residues. The trim removed 4 bases at V and 6 bases at J, leaving 9 bases unmatched. CDR1 and CDR2 (germline): GTSNPN, SVGIG (reference sequence). This clone appeared once. V and J are TRBV30 and TRBJ2-3; 8 positions agree with TRBD2. Sequencing was carried out using blood. The sequence was obtained from a man aged 50-60 years in good health. The DNA for the CDR3 is TGTGCCTGGACACGGGGAGCGGGAGAGGATACGCAGTATTTT. It specifies CAWTRGAGEDTQYF.